This T cell receptor beta chain was sequenced during a study of metastatic and nonmetastatic thyroid tumors. Study results and caveats: Compared with benign nodules, malignant thyroid tumors were reported to have significantly higher TCR beta diversity in both blood and tumor.

No treatment had been given to any patient before thyroid surgery. The germline V gene encodes CDR1 MNHEY and CDR2 SVGAGI. This CDR3 has 18 residues. After removal of 4 bases from V and 1 base from J, the junction contained 14 bases not matched to a gene. In its sample, this clone was seen a few times. The antigen remains undetermined. Authors' analysis steps: The distant-metastasis classifier for papillary thyroid cancer was built from CDR3 differences across clinicopathological groups. With MiXCR, TCRdb reprocessed the PCR reads. TCRdb's processing, not the study's, gives the V and J calls here. The data hold tens of thousands of clones, with 12% observed a single time.

Sequencing input: tumor tissue. The chain has TRBV6-5 and TRBJ2-7; 9 nucleotides align to TRBD2. The clonotype was recovered from a female donor with papillary thyroid cancer or a benign thyroid nodule (not recorded which). Some clones in this sample may be carry-over from other donors' samples. DNA of the CDR3: TGTGCCAGCAGTTCCCGACTAGCGGTAGGCCCCTTATCCTACGAGCAGTACTTC. This gives the protein CASSSRLAVGPLSYEQYF.